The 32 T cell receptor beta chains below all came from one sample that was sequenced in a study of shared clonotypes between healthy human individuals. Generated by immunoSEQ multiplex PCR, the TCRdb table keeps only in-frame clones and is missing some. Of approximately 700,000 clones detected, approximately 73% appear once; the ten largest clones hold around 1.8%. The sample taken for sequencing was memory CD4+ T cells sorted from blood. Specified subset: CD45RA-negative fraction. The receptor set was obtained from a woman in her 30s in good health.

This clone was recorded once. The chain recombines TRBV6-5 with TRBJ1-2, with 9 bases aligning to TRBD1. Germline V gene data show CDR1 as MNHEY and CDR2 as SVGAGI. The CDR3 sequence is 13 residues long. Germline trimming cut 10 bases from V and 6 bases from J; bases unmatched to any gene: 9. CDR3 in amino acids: CAKHRGLTDGYTF. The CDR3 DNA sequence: TGTGCCAAACACAGGGGGCTGACGGATGGCTACACCTTC.

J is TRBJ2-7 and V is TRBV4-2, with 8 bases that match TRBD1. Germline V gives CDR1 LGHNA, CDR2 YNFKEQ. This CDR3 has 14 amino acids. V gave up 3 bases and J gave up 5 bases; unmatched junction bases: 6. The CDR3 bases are TGTGCCAGCAGCCAGACTAGGACAGGGCACGAGCAGTACTTC. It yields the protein CASSQTRTGHEQYF.

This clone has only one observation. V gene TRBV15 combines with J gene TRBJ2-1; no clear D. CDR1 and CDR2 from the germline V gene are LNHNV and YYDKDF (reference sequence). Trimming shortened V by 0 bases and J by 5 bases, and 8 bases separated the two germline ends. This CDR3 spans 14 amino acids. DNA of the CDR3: TGTGCCACCAGCAGAGATCGGGCGGACAATGAGCAGTTCTTC. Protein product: CATSRDRADNEQFF.

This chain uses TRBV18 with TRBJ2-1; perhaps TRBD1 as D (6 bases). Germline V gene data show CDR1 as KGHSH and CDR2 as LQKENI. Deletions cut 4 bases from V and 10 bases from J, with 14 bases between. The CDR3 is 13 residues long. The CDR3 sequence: CASSREGGKEQFF. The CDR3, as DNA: TGTGCCAGCTCACGGGAAGGGGGTAAGGAGCAGTTCTTC. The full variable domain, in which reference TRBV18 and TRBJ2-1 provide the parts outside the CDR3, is NAGVMQNPRHLVRRRGQEARLRCSPMKGHSHVYWYRQLPEEGLKFMVYLQKENIIDESGMPKERFSAEFPKEGPSILRIQQVVRGDSAAYFCASSREGGKEQFFGPGTRLTVL.

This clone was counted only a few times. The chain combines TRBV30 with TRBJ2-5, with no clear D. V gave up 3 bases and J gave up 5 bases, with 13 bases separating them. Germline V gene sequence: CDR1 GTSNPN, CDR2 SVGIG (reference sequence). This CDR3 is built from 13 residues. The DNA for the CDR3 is TGTGCCTGGAGACCGGGCCCTTCCGAGACCCAGTACTTC. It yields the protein CAWRPGPSETQYF.

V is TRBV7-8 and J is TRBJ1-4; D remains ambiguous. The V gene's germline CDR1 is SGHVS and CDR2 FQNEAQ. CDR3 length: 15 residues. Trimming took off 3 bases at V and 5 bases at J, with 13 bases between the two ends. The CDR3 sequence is CASSFVGQKNEKLFF. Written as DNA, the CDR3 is TGTGCCAGCAGCTTTGTCGGGCAGAAGAATGAAAAACTGTTTTTT.

CDR3 sequence reads: CASSRDRVNEKLFF. In nucleotides, the CDR3 is TGTGCCAGCAGCAGAGACAGGGTTAATGAAAAACTGTTTTTT. The chain combines TRBV5-6 with TRBJ1-4, with TRBD1 identical over 7 bases. Per the germline V gene, CDR1 is SGHDT and CDR2 is YYEEEE. There are 14 residues in the CDR3. The V gene end was trimmed by 4 bases and the J gene end by 4 bases; junction bases not matched to a gene: 4.

The CDR3 sequence is CASSRDRTNTGELFF. The DNA for the CDR3 is TGTGCCAGCAGCCGTGACAGGACGAACACCGGGGAGCTGTTTTTT. This chain connects TRBV5-8 to TRBJ2-2, with D maybe TRBD1 (6 bases). This CDR3 spans 15 amino acids. V lost 4 bases and J 0 bases, leaving 10 bases between the germline ends. Germline CDR1 and CDR2: SGHTS and YDEGEE.

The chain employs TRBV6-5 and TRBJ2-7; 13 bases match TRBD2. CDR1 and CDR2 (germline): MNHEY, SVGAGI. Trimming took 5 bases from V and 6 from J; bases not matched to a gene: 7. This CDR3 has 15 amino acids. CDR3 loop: CASSTRTSGRGEQYF. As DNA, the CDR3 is TGTGCCAGCAGTACGAGAACTAGCGGGAGGGGCGAGCAGTACTTC.

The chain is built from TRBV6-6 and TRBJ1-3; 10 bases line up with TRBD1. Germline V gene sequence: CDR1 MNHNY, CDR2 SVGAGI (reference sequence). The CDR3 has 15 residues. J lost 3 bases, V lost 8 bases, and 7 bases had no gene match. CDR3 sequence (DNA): TGTGCCAGCCGGGGGGGGACAGGGGATGGAAACACCATATATTTT. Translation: CASRGGTGDGNTIYF.

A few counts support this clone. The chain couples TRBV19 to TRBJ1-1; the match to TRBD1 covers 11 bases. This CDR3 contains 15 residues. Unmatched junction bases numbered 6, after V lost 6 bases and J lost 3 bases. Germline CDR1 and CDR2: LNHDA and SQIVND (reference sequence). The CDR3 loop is CASRQDRGRDTEAFF. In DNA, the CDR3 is TGTGCCAGTAGGCAGGACAGGGGGCGGGACACTGAAGCTTTCTTT.

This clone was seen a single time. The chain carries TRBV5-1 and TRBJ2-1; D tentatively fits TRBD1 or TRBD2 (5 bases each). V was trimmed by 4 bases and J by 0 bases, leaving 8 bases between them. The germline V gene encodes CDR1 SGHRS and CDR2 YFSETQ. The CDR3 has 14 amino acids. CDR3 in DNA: TGCGCCAGCAGCGAGGGGAGCTCCTACAATGAGCAGTTCTTC. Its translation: CASSEGSSYNEQFF. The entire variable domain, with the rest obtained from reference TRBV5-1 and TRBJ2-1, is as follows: KAGVTQTPRYLIKTRGQQVTLSCSPISGHRSVSWYQQTPGQGLQFLFEYFSETQRNKGNFPGRFSGRQFSNSRSEMNVSTLELGDSALYLCASSEGSSYNEQFFGPGTRLTVL.

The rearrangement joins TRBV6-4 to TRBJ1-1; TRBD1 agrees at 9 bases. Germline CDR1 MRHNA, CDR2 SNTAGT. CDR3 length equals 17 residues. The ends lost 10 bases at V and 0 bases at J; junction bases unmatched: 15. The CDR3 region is CAIPTQDRTGVNTEAFF. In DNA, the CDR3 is TGTGCCATCCCAACACAAGATAGGACAGGGGTGAACACTGAAGCTTTCTTT.

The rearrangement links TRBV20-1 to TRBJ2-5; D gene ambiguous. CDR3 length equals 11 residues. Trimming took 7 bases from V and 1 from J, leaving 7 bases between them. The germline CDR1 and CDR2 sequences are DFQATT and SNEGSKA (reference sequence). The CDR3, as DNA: TGCAGTGTCCTCCGCCAAGAGACCCAGTACTTC. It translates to CSVLRQETQYF.

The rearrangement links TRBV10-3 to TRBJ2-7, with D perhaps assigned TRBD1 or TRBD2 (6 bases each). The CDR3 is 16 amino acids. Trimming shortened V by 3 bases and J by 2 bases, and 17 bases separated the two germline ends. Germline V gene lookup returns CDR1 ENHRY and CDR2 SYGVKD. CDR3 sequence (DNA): TGTGCCATCAGTGATAGAGGGGGAGGATCGACCTACGAGCAGTACTTC. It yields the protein CAISDRGGGSTYEQYF.

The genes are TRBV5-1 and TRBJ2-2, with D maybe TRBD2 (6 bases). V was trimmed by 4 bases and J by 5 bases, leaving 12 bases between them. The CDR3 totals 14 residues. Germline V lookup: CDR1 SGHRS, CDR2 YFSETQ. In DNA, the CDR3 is TGCGCCAGCAGCGGGGGGACTGGTACCGGGGAGCTGTTTTTT. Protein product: CASSGGTGTGELFF.

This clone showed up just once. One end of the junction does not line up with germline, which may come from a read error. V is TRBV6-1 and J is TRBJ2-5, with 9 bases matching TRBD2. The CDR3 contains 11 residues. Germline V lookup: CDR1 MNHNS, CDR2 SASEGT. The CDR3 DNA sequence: TGTGCCAGCAGCTTTAGCGGGAGTCAGGACTTC. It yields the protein CASSFSGSQDF.

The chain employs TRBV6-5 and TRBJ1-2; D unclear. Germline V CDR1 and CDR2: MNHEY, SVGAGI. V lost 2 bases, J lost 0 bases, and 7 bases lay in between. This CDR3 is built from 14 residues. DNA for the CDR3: TGTGCCAGCAGTTACGACATAACTAACTATGGCTACACCTTC. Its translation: CASSYDITNYGYTF.

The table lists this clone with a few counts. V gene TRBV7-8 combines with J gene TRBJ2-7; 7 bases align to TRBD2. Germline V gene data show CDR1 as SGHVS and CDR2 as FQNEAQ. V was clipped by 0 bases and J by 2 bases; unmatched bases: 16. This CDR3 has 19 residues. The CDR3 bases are TGTGCCAGCAGCTTAGCGATATTGGGTATCAGGGAGGGAGCCTACGAGCAGTACTTC. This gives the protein CASSLAILGIREGAYEQYF. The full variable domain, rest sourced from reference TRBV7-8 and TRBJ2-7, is GAGVSQSPRYKVAKRGQDVALRCDPISGHVSLFWYQQALGQGPEFLTYFQNEAQLDKSGLPSDRFFAERPEGSVSTLKIQRTQQEDSAVYLCASSLAILGIREGAYEQYFGPGTRLTVT.

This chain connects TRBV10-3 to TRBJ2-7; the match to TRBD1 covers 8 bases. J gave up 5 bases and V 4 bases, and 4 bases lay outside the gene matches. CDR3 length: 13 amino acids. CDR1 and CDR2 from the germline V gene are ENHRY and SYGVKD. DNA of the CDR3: TGTGCCATCAGTGCTCAGGGGGCAGACGAGCAGTACTTC. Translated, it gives CAISAQGADEQYF.

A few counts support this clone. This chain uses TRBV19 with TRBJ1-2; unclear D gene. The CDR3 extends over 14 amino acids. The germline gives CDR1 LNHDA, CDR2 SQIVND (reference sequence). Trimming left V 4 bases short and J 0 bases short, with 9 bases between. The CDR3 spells CASSTVGANYGYTF. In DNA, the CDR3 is TGTGCCAGTAGTACAGTCGGGGCTAACTATGGCTACACCTTC.

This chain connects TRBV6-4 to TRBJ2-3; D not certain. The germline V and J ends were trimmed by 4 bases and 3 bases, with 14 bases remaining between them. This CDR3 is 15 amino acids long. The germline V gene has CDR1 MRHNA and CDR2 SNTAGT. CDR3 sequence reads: CASSASPLPTDTQYF. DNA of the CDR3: TGTGCCAGCAGTGCGAGCCCACTCCCTACAGATACGCAGTATTTT.

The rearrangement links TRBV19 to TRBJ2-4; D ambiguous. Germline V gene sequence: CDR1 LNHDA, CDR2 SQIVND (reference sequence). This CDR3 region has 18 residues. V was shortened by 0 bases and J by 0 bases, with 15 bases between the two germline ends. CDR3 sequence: CASSIDLRQHLAKNIQYF. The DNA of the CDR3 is TGTGCCAGTAGTATAGATTTGCGTCAGCACCTAGCCAAAAACATTCAGTACTTC.

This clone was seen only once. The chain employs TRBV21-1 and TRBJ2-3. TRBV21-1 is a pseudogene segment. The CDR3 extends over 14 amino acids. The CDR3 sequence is CASSQRGTGDTQYF. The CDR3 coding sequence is TGTGCCAGCAGCCAAAGGGGGACTGGGGATACGCAGTATTTT.

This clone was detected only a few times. CDR3: CASSDTRNLGDTQYF. In DNA, the CDR3 is TGTGCCAGCAGCGACACTCGCAACCTGGGAGATACGCAGTATTTT. The chain employs TRBV5-4 and TRBJ2-3; the D is unclear. The CDR3 covers 15 residues. V was trimmed by 4 bases and J by 5 bases, leaving 17 bases between them. Germline V gives CDR1 SGHNT, CDR2 YYREEE (reference sequence).

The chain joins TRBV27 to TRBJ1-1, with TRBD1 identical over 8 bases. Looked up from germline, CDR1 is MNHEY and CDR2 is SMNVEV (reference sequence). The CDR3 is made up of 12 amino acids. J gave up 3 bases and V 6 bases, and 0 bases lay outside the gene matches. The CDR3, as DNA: TGTGCCAGCAGGGGACAGGACACTGAAGCTTTCTTT. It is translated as CASRGQDTEAFF.

The CDR3: CSARANNEQFF. In nucleotides, the CDR3 is TGCAGTGCTAGGGCCAACAATGAGCAGTTCTTC. The V and J genes are TRBV20-1 and TRBJ2-1; no definite D call. Per germline, CDR1 DFQATT and CDR2 SNEGSKA (reference sequence). The CDR3 is 11 residues long. V was pared by 3 bases and J by 5 bases, with 5 bases between.

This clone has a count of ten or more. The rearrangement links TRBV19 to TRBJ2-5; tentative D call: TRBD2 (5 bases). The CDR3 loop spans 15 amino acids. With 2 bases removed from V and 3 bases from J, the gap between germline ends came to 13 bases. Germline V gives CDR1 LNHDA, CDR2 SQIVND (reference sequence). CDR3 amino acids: CASSISRGTKETQYF. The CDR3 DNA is TGTGCCAGTAGTATAAGCCGGGGTACCAAAGAGACCCAGTACTTC.

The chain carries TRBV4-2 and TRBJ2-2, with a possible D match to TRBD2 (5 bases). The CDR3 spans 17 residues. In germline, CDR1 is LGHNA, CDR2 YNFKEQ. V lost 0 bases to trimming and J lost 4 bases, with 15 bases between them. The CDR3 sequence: CASSQDRSREGTGELFF. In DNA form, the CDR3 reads TGTGCCAGCAGCCAAGATAGGAGCCGAGAGGGCACCGGGGAGCTGTTTTTT.

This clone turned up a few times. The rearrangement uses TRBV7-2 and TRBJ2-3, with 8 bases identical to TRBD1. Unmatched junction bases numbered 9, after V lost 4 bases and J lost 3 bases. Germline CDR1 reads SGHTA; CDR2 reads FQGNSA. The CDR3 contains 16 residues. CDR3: CASSSWGYRGTDTQYF. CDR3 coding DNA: TGTGCCAGCAGCTCTTGGGGGTACAGGGGGACAGATACGCAGTATTTT.

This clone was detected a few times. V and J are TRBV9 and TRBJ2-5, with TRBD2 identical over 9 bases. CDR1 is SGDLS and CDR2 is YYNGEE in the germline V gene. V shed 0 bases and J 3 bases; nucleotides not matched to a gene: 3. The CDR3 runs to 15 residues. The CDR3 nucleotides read TGTGCCAGCAGCGTAGGGGTAGCGGGAGAAGAGACCCAGTACTTC. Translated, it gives CASSVGVAGEETQYF.

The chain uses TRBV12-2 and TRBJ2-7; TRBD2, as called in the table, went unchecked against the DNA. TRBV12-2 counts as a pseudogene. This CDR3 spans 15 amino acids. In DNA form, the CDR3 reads TGTGCAAGTCGCTTAGCGCGGGGGGAGAGCAACGAGCAGTACTTC. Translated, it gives CASRLARGESNEQYF.